A single sample is the source of the 30 T cell receptor beta chains below, sequenced in a study of blood T cell repertoires in COVID-19. Libraries were prepared by immunoSEQ multiplex PCR; TCRdb keeps only in-frame clonotypes and omits some of them. Of a few hundred thousand clones in the sample, around 87% are singletons; the top ten hold 1.1%. The specimen was PBMCs or T cells enriched from blood (not recorded which). The receptors come from a man aged 25-40 years who had recovered from COVID-19.

This chain links TRBV28 with TRBJ1-5; 7 bases map to TRBD1. The length of the CDR3 is 15 residues. Trimming cost V 3 bases and J 3 bases; bases outside gene matches: 5. Germline assignment: CDR1 MDHEN and CDR2 SYDVKM. The CDR3 coding sequence is TGTGCCAGCAGTTTTACAGGACAGGCCAATCAGCCCCAGCATTTT. It specifies CASSFTGQANQPQHF.

The V call is TRBV30, the J call TRBJ2-4; 12 bases line up with TRBD2. The CDR3 is 15 residues long. Germline CDR1 reads GTSNPN; CDR2 reads SVGIG (reference sequence). V was pared by 0 bases and J by 8 bases, with 5 bases of the junction left unmatched. The CDR3 DNA reads TGTGCCTGGAGTGTACTAGCGGGAGGAGGTTACATTCAGTACTTC. This gives the protein CAWSVLAGGGYIQYF.

The rearrangement uses TRBV29-1 and TRBJ1-5; TRBD1 is a possible D gene (6 bases). Germline lookup yields CDR1 SQVTM and CDR2 ANQGSEA. CDR3 length equals 13 residues. The germline V and J ends were trimmed by 6 bases and 5 bases, with 14 bases remaining between them. The CDR3 spells CSVQGKRDQPQHF. For the CDR3, the DNA is TGCAGCGTACAGGGTAAACGCGATCAGCCCCAGCATTTT. The entire variable domain, with the rest obtained from reference TRBV29-1 and TRBJ1-5, is as follows: SAVISQKPSRDICQRGTSLTIQCQVDSQVTMMFWYRQQPGQSLTLIATANQGSEATYESGFVIDKFPISRPNLTFSTLTVSNMSPEDSSIYLCSVQGKRDQPQHFGDGTRLSIL.

As for this clone: Other DNA sequences within the sample encode an identical CDR3. This chain uses TRBV7-9 with TRBJ2-1; the D gene is possibly TRBD2 (5 bases). CDR3 length: 14 residues. CDR1 SEHNR and CDR2 FQNEAQ come from the germline V gene (reference sequence). V was pared by 1 base and J by 6 bases, with 10 bases between. The CDR3 nucleotides are TGTGCCAGCAGCTTAGTACGGGAACCCAATGAGCAGTTCTTC. Amino acids: CASSLVREPNEQFF.

The chain is built from TRBV29-1 and TRBJ2-1, with unresolved D. There are 11 residues in the CDR3. V lost 8 bases and J lost 4, with 9 bases in between. Germline V gene sequence: CDR1 SQVTM, CDR2 ANQGSEA. The CDR3 here is CSSLLYNEQFF. The DNA of the CDR3 is TGCAGCTCCCTCTTATACAATGAGCAGTTCTTC.

This chain uses TRBV19 with TRBJ2-1, with TRBD1 as a possible D gene (6 bases). This CDR3 comprises 15 residues. Germline CDR1 reads LNHDA; CDR2 reads SQIVND (reference sequence). V lost 5 bases, J lost 5 bases, and 16 bases lay in between. The DNA of the CDR3 is TGTGCCAGTAGTGAACAAAGGACAGTCAACAATGAGCAGTTCTTC. Translation gives CASSEQRTVNNEQFF.

The chain recombines TRBV19 with TRBJ1-5; D not resolved. Per germline, CDR1 LNHDA and CDR2 SQIVND (reference sequence). This CDR3 has 16 residues. The V and J ends lost 5 bases and 1 base respectively, with 15 bases between them. The CDR3 DNA reads as TGTGCCAGTAGTCGAACGAGGGAGGTAAGCAATCAGCCCCAGCATTTT. Its protein is CASSRTREVSNQPQHF.

The V and J genes are TRBV3-1 (or the pseudogene TRBV3-2) and TRBJ1-1; D unresolved. V gave up 1 base and J gave up 8 bases, with 8 bases separating them. CDR1 is LGHDT and CDR2 is YNNKEL in the germline V gene (reference sequence). This CDR3 contains 12 residues. CDR3 sequence reads: CASSQANREAFF. The DNA for the CDR3 is TGTGCCAGCAGCCAAGCGAATCGGGAAGCTTTCTTT.

The chain combines TRBV11-2 with TRBJ2-1; D possibly corresponds to TRBD2 (6 bases). The V gene's germline CDR1 is SGHAT and CDR2 FQNNGV. CDR3 length: 18 residues. V lost 0 bases and J lost 0, with 15 bases in between. The CDR3 sequence is CASSLDTALGSSYNEQFF. The DNA of the CDR3 is TGTGCCAGCAGCTTAGACACCGCCCTCGGGAGCTCCTACAATGAGCAGTTCTTC.

The table lists this clone with a count of one. V is TRBV5-4 and J is TRBJ2-3; 13 bases agree with TRBD2. There are 17 residues in the CDR3. The V gene's germline CDR1 is SGHNT and CDR2 YYREEE (reference sequence). V was clipped by 4 bases and J by 2 bases; unmatched bases: 7. CDR3 nucleotide sequence: TGTGCCAGCAGCCGAAGACTAGCGGGAGGCCCCACAGATACGCAGTATTTT. Residues: CASSRRLAGGPTDTQYF.

The chain employs TRBV4-1 and TRBJ2-7, with D unclear. The CDR3 sequence is 12 residues long. The V gene lost 3 bases and the J gene lost 8 bases, with 11 bases spanning the gap. Germline V gene data show CDR1 as MGHRA and CDR2 as YSYEKL. The CDR3 coding sequence is TGCGCCAGCAGCCAGACGGGTATCCAGCAGTACTTC. Translation gives CASSQTGIQQYF.

The J gene is TRBJ2-7, the V gene TRBV29-1; TRBD2 matches at 10 bases. Trimming removed 4 bases from V and 4 bases from J; junction bases left unmatched: 4. Germline values: CDR1 SQVTM, CDR2 ANQGSEA. This CDR3 is 13 amino acids long. The CDR3: CSVVTSGKYEQYF. The CDR3 DNA reads as TGCAGCGTTGTTACTAGCGGGAAATACGAGCAGTACTTC.

The chain recombines TRBV29-1 with TRBJ2-3; TRBD2 agrees at 10 bases. J was trimmed by 3 bases and V by 7 bases; bases with no gene match: 13. Germline V gives CDR1 SQVTM, CDR2 ANQGSEA. This CDR3 has 16 amino acids. As DNA, the CDR3 is TGCAGCGCCTCGGGGCAACTAGCGGGAAGAACAGATACGCAGTATTTT. Translating gives CSASGQLAGRTDTQYF.

This chain connects TRBV29-1 to TRBJ2-3; D gene uncertain. V was cut by 3 bases and J by 2 bases, with 12 bases left in between. CDR1 and CDR2 (germline): SQVTM, ANQGSEA. The CDR3 consists of 14 residues. DNA for the CDR3: TGCAGCGTTGAGATGGCGGTATACACAGATACGCAGTATTTT. It encodes CSVEMAVYTDTQYF.

The CDR3: CASRSGLGLAGDNEQFF. As DNA, the CDR3 is TGTGCCAGCAGATCAGGCCTGGGACTAGCGGGAGACAATGAGCAGTTCTTC. The chain couples TRBV7-6 to TRBJ2-1, with 14 positions matching TRBD2. Unmatched junction bases numbered 9, after V lost 6 bases and J lost 5 bases. This CDR3 comprises 17 residues. CDR1 is SGHVS and CDR2 is FNYEAQ in the germline V gene.

The rearrangement joins TRBV29-1 to TRBJ2-1, with D tentatively TRBD2 (6 bases). The germline CDR1 and CDR2 sequences are SQVTM and ANQGSEA. The CDR3 covers 14 residues. V dropped 7 bases and J dropped 5 bases, with 18 bases sitting between them. The CDR3 is CSGIQAGLNNEQFF. DNA of the CDR3: TGCAGCGGCATTCAAGCGGGTCTTAACAATGAGCAGTTCTTC.

J is TRBJ2-2 and V is TRBV3-1 (or the pseudogene TRBV3-2), with TRBD1 identical over 7 bases. From germline, CDR1 is LGHDT and CDR2 YNNKEL (reference sequence). This CDR3 is built from 15 residues. Trimming cost V 5 bases and J 6 bases; bases outside gene matches: 9. The CDR3 DNA is TGTGCCAGCAGCTGGGTAACAGGGGTTGCCGGGGAGCTGTTTTTT. Amino acids: CASSWVTGVAGELFF.

V gene TRBV30 combines with J gene TRBJ1-1; 7 nucleotides align to TRBD1. V gave up 2 bases and J gave up 6 bases; unmatched junction bases: 6. The CDR3 contains 13 residues. The germline V gene encodes CDR1 GTSNPN and CDR2 SVGIG (reference sequence). CDR3 sequence reads: CAWSRRGLAEAFF. The CDR3 DNA follows: TGTGCCTGGAGTCGTAGGGGGCTTGCTGAAGCTTTCTTT.

V gene TRBV6-1 combines with J gene TRBJ2-7; D possibly corresponds to TRBD2 (5 bases). The V end was cut by 1 base, the J end by 3 bases, with 10 bases between. This CDR3 is 14 amino acids long. The germline gives CDR1 MNHNS, CDR2 SASEGT. In nucleotides, the CDR3 is TGTGCCAGCAGTGAAGAGGCAGACTACTACGAGCAGTACTTC. Its protein product is CASSEEADYYEQYF.

V gene TRBV15 combines with J gene TRBJ1-2; a weak D match, TRBD1 (6 bases). V dropped 0 bases and J dropped 8 bases, with 25 bases sitting between them. The CDR3 is 18 amino acids. The germline gives CDR1 LNHNV, CDR2 YYDKDF (reference sequence). CDR3 region: CATSREYISGFTTGGYTF. The CDR3 DNA is TGTGCCACCAGCAGAGAGTACATCTCAGGTTTTACGACAGGAGGCTACACCTTC. The whole variable domain, remainder taken from reference TRBV15 and TRBJ1-2, is DAMVIQNPRYQVTQFGKPVTLSCSQTLNHNVMYWYQQKSSQAPKLLFHYYDKDFNNEADTPDNFQSRRPNTSFCFLDIRSPGLGDTAMYLCATSREYISGFTTGGYTFGSGTRLTVV.

The gene calls are TRBV11-2 and TRBJ1-3; D is undetermined. CDR1 is SGHAT, CDR2 FQNNGV, per germline. Trimming pared 3 bases from V and 2 bases from J, leaving 5 bases between. The CDR3 is made up of 13 amino acids. Written as DNA, the CDR3 is TGTGCCAGCAGCTTGCCAGCTGGAAACACCATATATTTT. As protein: CASSLPAGNTIYF.

The chain couples TRBV7-9 to TRBJ2-7, with no clear D. The CDR3 is 14 amino acids. V shed 4 bases and J shed 0 bases, with 10 bases lying between them. Germline CDR1 SEHNR, CDR2 FQNEAQ (reference sequence). The DNA of the CDR3 is TGTGCCAGCAGCTCTAGGATCTTCTCCTACGAGCAGTACTTC. Its protein product is CASSSRIFSYEQYF.

The rearrangement uses TRBV9 and TRBJ1-3; D may be TRBD1 (5 bases). The CDR3 is 18 amino acids. V was shortened by 0 bases and J by 0 bases, with 16 bases between the two germline ends. Germline lookup yields CDR1 SGDLS and CDR2 YYNGEE. The CDR3 DNA follows: TGTGCCAGCAGCGTAGGGCTGGGCGGGGGATACTCTGGAAACACCATATATTTT. It codes for CASSVGLGGGYSGNTIYF.

This chain joins TRBV18 and TRBJ2-1; TRBD2 agrees at 8 bases. The germline V gene has CDR1 KGHSH and CDR2 LQKENI. CDR3 length equals 16 residues. The V segment lost 2 bases and the J segment 9 bases; nucleotides outside the gene matches: 12. In DNA, the CDR3 is TGTGCCAGCTCACCAGGTCAAGCGGGAGTGGAAGGTGAGCAGTTCTTC. It translates to CASSPGQAGVEGEQFF.

This sequence joins TRBV4-2 and TRBJ2-7; a weak D match, TRBD2 (6 bases). Germline V gene data show CDR1 as LGHNA and CDR2 as YNFKEQ. The CDR3 length is 14 residues. V lost 4 bases and J 4 bases, leaving 14 bases between the germline ends. As DNA, the CDR3 is TGTGCCAGCAGCCCCCGACTAGTGGGGTACGAGCAGTACTTC. This gives the protein CASSPRLVGYEQYF.

The rearrangement uses TRBV7-8 and TRBJ2-7; a possible D gene is TRBD2 (5 bases). The CDR3 consists of 14 residues. The V and J ends lost 0 bases and 2 bases respectively, with 8 bases between them. The germline gives CDR1 SGHVS, CDR2 FQNEAQ. Here the CDR3 reads CASSLAGATYEQYF. CDR3 bases: TGTGCCAGCAGCTTAGCGGGAGCGACCTACGAGCAGTACTTC. The full variable domain, with the rest looked up from reference TRBV7-8 and TRBJ2-7, is GAGVSQSPRYKVAKRGQDVALRCDPISGHVSLFWYQQALGQGPEFLTYFQNEAQLDKSGLPSDRFFAERPEGSVSTLKIQRTQQEDSAVYLCASSLAGATYEQYFGPGTRLTVT.

The chain is built from TRBV9 and TRBJ2-7; 8 positions match TRBD1. Trimming at V came to 1 base and at J to 3 bases, leaving 3 bases not matched to a gene. The CDR3 runs 14 residues. Per the germline V gene, CDR1 is SGDLS and CDR2 is YYNGEE. The chain's CDR3 is CASSVTDRVYEQYF. CDR3 nucleotides: TGTGCCAGCAGCGTAACGGACAGGGTCTACGAGCAGTACTTC.

The V and J genes are TRBV6-5 and TRBJ2-2; 8 bases fit TRBD1. The CDR3 spans 14 residues. Losses at the gene ends were 0 bases for V and 6 bases for J; bases not matched to a gene: 0. Looked up from germline, CDR1 is MNHEY and CDR2 is SVGAGI. DNA for the CDR3: TGTGCCAGCAGTTACTCACAGGGGGCCGGGGAGCTGTTTTTT. Protein sequence: CASSYSQGAGELFF.

The genes are TRBV18 and TRBJ1-6, with D possibly TRBD1 on 5 matching bases. The V end was cut by 1 base, the J end by 10 bases, with 14 bases between. There are 15 residues in the CDR3. Germline lookup yields CDR1 KGHSH and CDR2 LQKENI. CDR3 nucleotides: TGTGCCAGCTCACCACTCTATCGGGACTTATCACCCCTCCACTTT. Translation gives CASSPLYRDLSPLHF.

CDR3 loop: CASSLDGPRTRRANEQFF. Here the CDR3 DNA reads TGCGCCAGCAGCTTGGATGGCCCAAGGACTAGACGCGCCAATGAGCAGTTCTTC. The chain joins TRBV5-1 to TRBJ2-1, with 7 bases matching TRBD2. CDR1 and CDR2 from the germline V gene are SGHRS and YFSETQ. J was trimmed by 6 bases and V by 0 bases; bases with no gene match: 15. The length of the CDR3 is 18 residues.